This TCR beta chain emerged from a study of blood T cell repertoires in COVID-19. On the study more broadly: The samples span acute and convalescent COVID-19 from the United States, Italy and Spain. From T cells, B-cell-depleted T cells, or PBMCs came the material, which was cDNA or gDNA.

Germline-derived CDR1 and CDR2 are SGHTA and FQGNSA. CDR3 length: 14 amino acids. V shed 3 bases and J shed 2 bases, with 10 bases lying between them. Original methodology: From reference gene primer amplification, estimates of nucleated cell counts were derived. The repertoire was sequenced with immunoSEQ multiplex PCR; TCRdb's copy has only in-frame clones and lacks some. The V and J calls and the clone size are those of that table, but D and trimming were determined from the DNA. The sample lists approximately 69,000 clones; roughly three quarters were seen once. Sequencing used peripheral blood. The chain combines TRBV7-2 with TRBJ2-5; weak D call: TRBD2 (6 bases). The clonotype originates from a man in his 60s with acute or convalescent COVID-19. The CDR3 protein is CASSFGGWQETQYF. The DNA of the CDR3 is TGTGCCAGCAGCTTTGGGGGGTGGCAAGAGACCCAGTACTTC.